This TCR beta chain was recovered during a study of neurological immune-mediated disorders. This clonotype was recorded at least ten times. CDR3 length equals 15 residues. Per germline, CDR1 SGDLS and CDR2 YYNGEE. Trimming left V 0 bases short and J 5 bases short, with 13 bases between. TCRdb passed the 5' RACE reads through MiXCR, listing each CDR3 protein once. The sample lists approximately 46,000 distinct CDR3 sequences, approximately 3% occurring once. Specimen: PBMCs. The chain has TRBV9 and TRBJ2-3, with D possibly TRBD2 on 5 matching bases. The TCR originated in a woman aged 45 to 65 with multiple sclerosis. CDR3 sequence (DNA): TGTGCCAGCAGCGTAGTTACTAGGCCGGAAGATACGCAGTATTTT. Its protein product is CASSVVTRPEDTQYF.